This T cell receptor (beta chain) was identified in a study of blood T cell repertoires in COVID-19. V lost 0 bases and J 9 bases, leaving 22 bases between the germline ends. The CDR3 consists of 18 residues. Per germline, CDR1 SGHNT and CDR2 YYREEE (reference sequence). The data were produced by immunoSEQ multiplex PCR, yet TCRdb's version contains in-frame clones alone and is incomplete. Here the sample spans 220,000 or so clones, 90% being singletons. This chain links TRBV5-4 with TRBJ1-6; tentatively, D is TRBD1 (6 bases). This clonotype was obtained from a young man who had been exposed to COVID-19. The specimen was PBMCs or T cells enriched from blood (not recorded which). The chain's CDR3 is CASSLEVPARGRGSPLHF. The CDR3 DNA follows: TGTGCCAGCAGCTTGGAGGTGCCGGCCAGGGGACGAGGTTCACCCCTCCACTTT.